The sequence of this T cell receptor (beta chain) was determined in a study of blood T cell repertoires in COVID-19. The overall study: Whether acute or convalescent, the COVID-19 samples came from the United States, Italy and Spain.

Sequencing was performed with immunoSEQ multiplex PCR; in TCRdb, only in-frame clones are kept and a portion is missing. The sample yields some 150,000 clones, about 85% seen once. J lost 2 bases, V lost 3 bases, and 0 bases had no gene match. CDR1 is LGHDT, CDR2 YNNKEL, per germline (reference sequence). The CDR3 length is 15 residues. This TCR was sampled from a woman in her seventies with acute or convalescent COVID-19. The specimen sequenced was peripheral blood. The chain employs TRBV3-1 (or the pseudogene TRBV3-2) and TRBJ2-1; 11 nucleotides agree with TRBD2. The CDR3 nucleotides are TGTGCCAGCAGCCATAGCGGGGGGGCCTACAATGAGCAGTTCTTC. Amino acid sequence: CASSHSGGAYNEQFF.